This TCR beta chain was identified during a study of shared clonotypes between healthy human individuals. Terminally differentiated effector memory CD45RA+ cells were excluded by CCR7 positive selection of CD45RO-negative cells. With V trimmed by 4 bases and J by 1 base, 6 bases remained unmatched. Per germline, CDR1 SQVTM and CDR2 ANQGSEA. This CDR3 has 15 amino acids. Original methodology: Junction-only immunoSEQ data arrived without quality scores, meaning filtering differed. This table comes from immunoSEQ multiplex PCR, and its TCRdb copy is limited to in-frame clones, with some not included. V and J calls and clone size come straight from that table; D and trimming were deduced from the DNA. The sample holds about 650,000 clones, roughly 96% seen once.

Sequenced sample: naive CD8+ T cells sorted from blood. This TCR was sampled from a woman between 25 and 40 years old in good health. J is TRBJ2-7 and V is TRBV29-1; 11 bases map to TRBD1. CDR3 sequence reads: CSVVSGDRGSYEQYF. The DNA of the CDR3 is TGCAGCGTTGTTTCCGGGGACAGGGGGTCCTACGAGCAGTACTTC.